The rows below give T cell receptor beta chains drawn from one sample of a study of response to subunit inactivated influenza vaccine. Each CDR3 protein gets one entry after TCRdb re-called the RT-PCR reads with MiXCR. This table has roughly 670,000 distinct CDR3 sequences, 12% to 15% appearing once. Sample: PBMCs from blood, taken around two weeks before vaccination. Receptors originate from a man aged 45-65 years who received an inactivated influenza vaccine. The conserved cysteine and the conserved F or W are not part of the CDR3 here.

V,J,CDR3
TRBV20-1,TRBJ2-7,SASSYGAGEQY
TRBV12-3/TRBV12-4,TRBJ1-1,ASSFNKGGYTEAF
TRBV12-3/TRBV12-4,TRBJ2-2,ASSLARAATDTGELF
TRBV7-9,TRBJ2-1,ASQLVVAQDEQF
TRBV4-3,TRBJ2-7,ASSQSGLAGAREQY
TRBV20-1,TRBJ1-1,SARDSSGANTEAF
TRBV6-1,TRBJ2-2,ASSEDDVVAGRPGELF
TRBV5-1,TRBJ2-5,AGRAGASVETQY
TRBV12-3/TRBV12-4,TRBJ1-5,ASSPDQTGARVREPQH
TRBV7-8,TRBJ2-1,ASSLRGRANEQF
TRBV20-1,TRBJ2-7,SASQTGNEQY
TRBV24-1,TRBJ1-2,ATSDFEHNYGYT
TRBV20-1,TRBJ2-7,SARDSKRTVLGQY
TRBV4-2,TRBJ2-5,ASSRARTSPETQY
TRBV18,TRBJ1-1,ASSPPYISPVGNTEAF
TRBV6-5,TRBJ1-6,ASSYSGGALDSPLH